The entry below gives a single TCR beta chain sequence along with its context. This clone's antigen is unknown. The input lacks base qualities; no much larger clone sits a single base away. The same CDR3 is also encoded by other DNA sequences in this sample. This specimen belongs to a study of blood T cell repertoires in COVID-19 (dated by TCRdb to about 2020). Describing the broader study: The collaborator samples originated in the United States, Italy and Spain and spanned the acute and convalescent phases of COVID-19. The material from the prospective study consisted of cDNA or gDNA derived from T cells, B-cell-depleted T cells, or PBMCs. Subjects who had been exposed to COVID-19, were actively infected with it, or had recovered from it provided the deeply sampled blood TCRbeta repertoires that made up the dataset. The repertoires were released in a freely available public database meant as a resource for research on the immune response to SARS-CoV-2. The samples were drawn from two sources: the first 160 participants of the ongoing ImmuneRACE study, and some 1,300 subjects contributed by 6 global collaborators. Sample metadata almost always included a de-identified subject ID, COVID-19 status, age in years and sex. Where HLA class I and class II types were available, the types were taken from metadata supplied by the sample provider, not from assay-based typing.

Participants in the prospective study were aged about 18 to 95 years, lived in about two dozen United States geographic areas, and enrolled through a virtual design. In the prospective study, participants were assigned to cohorts based on the clinical history participants reported in a screening survey and a study questionnaire. For ImmuneRACE Cohort 3, a participant was defined as recovered based on two consecutive negative NP/OP PCR tests, clearance by a healthcare professional, or resolution of symptoms. In the prospective study, whole blood, serum and a nasopharyngeal or oropharyngeal swab were collected from each participant by mobile phlebotomists. Prospective study participants could optionally give additional blood draws and questionnaires over an approximately 2-month period. Blood samples from the prospective study were shipped frozen or at room temperature prior to DNA extraction. Overall study results and their limits: How much clinical and demographic metadata was included differed by source and by participant, and the metadata was provided uncurated.

The immunoSEQ Assay, a bias-controlled multiplex PCR, was used to amplify TCRbeta CDR3 regions from genomic DNA. The paper's data handling went like this. Within the assay, amplification of reference gene primers was used to estimate how many nucleated cells each sample contained. To quantify the absolute abundance of each unique TCRbeta CDR3 rearrangement, sequence reads were collapsed and filtered. For each sample, productive Simpson clonality was calculated by taking the square root of Simpson's diversity index across productive rearrangements. In TCRdb, the immuneACCESS table is reduced to in-frame sequences with V and J assigned. These tables do not hold every clone; where another copy was compared, an unresolved V gene accounts for under half, and the others remain unexplained. D and trimming come from the DNA, and the V and J calls and clone size come from that table. The sample table holds approximately 300,000 clones, of which just over 85% were seen once. About 10% of the sample rests with the top ten.

The TCR originated in a woman under 30 who had recovered from COVID-19. The sequenced sample consisted of PBMCs or T cells enriched from blood (not recorded which).

CDR3 reads: CASSLTGLNTEAFF. The base sequence is TGTGCCAGCAGCTTAACCGGACTAAACACTGAAGCTTTCTTT. The rearrangement combines TRBV7-9 with TRBJ1-1; there is no confident call for the D gene. The germline V gene (reference sequence) gives CDR1 as SEHNR and CDR2 as FQNEAQ. The junction shows trimming of 2 bases on V and 2 bases on J, plus 9 bases between the germline ends. From the cysteine up to the phenylalanine, the CDR3 has a length of 14 residues. Just the 42-base CDR3 DNA is kept, in frame starting at base 1.